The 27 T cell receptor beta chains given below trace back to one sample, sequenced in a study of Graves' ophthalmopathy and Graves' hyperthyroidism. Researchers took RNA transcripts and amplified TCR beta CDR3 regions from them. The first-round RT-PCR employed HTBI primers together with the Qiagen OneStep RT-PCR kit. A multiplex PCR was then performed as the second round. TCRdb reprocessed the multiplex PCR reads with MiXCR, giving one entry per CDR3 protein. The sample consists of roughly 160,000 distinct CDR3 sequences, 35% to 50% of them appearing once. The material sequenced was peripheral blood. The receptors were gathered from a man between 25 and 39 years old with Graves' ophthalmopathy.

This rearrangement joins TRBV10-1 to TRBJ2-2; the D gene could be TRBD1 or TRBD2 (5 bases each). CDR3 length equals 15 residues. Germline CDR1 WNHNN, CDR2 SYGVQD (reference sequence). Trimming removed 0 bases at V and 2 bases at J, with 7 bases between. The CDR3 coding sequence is TGCGCCAGCAGTGAGTCGAGGGGAAACACCGGGGAGCTGTTTTTT. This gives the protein CASSESRGNTGELFF.

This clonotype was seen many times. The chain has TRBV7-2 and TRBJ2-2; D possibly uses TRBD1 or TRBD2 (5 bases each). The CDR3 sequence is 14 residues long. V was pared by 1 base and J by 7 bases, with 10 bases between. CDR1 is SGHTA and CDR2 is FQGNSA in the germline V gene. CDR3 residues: CASSLGWGSGELFF. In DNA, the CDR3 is TGTGCCAGCAGCTTAGGATGGGGGAGCGGGGAGCTGTTTTTT.

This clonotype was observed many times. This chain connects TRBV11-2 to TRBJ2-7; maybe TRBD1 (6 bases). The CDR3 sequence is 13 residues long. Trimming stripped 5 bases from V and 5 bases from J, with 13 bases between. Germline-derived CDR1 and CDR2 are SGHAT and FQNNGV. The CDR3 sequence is CASSRTGYHEQYF. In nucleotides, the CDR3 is TGTGCCAGCAGCCGAACAGGGTACCACGAGCAGTACTTC.

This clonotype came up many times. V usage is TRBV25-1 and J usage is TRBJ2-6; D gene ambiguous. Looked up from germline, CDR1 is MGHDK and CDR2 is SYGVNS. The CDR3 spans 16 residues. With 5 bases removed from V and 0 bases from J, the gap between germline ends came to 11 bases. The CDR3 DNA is TGTGCCAGCAGTAACGGACGGAACTCTGGGGCCAACGTCCTGACTTTC. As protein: CASSNGRNSGANVLTF.

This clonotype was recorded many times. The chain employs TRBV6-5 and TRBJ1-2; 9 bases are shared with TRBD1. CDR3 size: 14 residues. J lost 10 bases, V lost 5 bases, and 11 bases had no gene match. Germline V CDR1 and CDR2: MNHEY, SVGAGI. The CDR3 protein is CASSPQQGAKAYTF. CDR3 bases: TGTGCCAGCAGTCCCCAACAGGGGGCAAAGGCCTACACCTTC.

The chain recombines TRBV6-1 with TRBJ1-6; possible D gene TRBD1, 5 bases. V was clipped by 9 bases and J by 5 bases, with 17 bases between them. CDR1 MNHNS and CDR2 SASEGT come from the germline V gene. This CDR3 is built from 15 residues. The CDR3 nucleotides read TGTGCCAGTACTTTCGGGGACGAACATAATTCACCCCTCCACTTT. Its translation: CASTFGDEHNSPLHF.

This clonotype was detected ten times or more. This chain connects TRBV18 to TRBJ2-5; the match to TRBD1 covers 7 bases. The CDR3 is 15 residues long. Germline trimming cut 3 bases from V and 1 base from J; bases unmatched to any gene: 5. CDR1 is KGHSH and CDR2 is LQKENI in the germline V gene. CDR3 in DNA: TGTGCCAGCTCACCCGCACAGGGGTTCCAAGAGACCCAGTACTTC. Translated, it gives CASSPAQGFQETQYF.

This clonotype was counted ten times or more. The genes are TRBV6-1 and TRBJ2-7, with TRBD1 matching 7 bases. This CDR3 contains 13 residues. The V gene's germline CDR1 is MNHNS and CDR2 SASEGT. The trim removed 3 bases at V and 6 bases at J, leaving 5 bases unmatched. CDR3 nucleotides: TGTGCCAGCAGTGAGACAGGGACCGTCGAGCAGTACTTC. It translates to CASSETGTVEQYF.

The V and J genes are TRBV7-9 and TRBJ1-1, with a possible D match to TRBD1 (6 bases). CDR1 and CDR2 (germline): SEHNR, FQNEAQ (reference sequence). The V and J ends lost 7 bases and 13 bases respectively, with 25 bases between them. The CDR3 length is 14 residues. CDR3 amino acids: CASTKNGAGARGFF. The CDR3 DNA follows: TGTGCCAGCACCAAGAACGGCGCGGGGGCGCGGGGTTTCTTT.

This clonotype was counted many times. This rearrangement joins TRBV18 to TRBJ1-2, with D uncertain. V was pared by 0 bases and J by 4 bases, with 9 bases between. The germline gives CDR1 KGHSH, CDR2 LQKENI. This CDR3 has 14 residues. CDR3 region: CASSPPSATYGYTF. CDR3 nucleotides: TGTGCCAGCTCACCACCGTCGGCCACCTATGGCTACACCTTC.

The CDR3 loop reads CASSYRQGGEQYF. The CDR3 DNA sequence: TGTGCCAGCAGTTACCGACAGGGTGGGGAGCAGTACTTC. The V and J genes are TRBV6-5 and TRBJ2-7; 7 bases map to TRBD1. The CDR3 runs 13 residues. Germline CDR1 and CDR2: MNHEY and SVGAGI. J was trimmed by 7 bases and V by 2 bases; bases with no gene match: 5.

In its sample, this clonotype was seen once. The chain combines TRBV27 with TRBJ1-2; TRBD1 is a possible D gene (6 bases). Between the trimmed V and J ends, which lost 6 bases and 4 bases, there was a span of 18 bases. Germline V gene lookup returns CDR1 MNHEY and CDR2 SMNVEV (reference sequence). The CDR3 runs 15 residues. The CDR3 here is CASSSAGAPRYGYTF. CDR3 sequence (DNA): TGTGCCAGCAGCTCCGCGGGGGCACCCCGCTATGGCTACACCTTC.

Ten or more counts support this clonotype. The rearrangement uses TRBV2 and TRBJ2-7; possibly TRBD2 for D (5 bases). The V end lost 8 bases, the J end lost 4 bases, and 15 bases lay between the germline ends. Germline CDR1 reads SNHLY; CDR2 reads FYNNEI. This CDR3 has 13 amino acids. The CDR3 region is CASSPPRRYEQYF. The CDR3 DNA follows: TGTGCCAGCTCCCCGCCCCGGAGGTACGAGCAGTACTTC.

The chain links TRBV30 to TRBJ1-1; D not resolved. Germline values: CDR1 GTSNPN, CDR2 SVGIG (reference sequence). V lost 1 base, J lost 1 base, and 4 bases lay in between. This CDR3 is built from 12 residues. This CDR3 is CAWSGGNTEAFF. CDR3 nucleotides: TGTGCCTGGAGTGGGGGGAACACTGAAGCTTTCTTT.

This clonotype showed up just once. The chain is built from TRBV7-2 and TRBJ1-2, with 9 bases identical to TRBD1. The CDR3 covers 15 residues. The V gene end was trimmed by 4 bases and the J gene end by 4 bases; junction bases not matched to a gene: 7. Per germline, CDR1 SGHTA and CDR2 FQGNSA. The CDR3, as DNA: TGTGCCAGCAGCTCCCGACAGGGGGAGGGCTATGGCTACACCTTC. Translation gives CASSSRQGEGYGYTF.

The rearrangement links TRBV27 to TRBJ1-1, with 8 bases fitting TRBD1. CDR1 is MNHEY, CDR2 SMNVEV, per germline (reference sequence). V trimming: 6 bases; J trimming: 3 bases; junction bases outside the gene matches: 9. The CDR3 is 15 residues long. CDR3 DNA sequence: TGTGCCAGCAGAGAGGACAGGGTAGGGCACACTGAAGCTTTCTTT. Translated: CASREDRVGHTEAFF.

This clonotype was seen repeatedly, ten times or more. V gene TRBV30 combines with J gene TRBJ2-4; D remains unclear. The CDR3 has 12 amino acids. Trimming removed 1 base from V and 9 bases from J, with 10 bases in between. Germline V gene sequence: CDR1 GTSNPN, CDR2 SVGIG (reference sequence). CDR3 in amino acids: CAWSADNVIQYF. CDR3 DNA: TGTGCCTGGAGTGCCGATAACGTCATTCAGTACTTC.

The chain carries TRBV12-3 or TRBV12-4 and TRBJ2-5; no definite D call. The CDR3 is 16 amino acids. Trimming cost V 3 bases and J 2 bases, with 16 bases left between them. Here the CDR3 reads CASSFNGFQPQETQYF. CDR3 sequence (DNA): TGTGCCAGCAGTTTTAATGGATTCCAGCCTCAAGAGACCCAGTACTTC.

The CDR3 DNA is TGTGCCAGCAGCTCGACCGGGACAGCCAGCTCTGGGGCCAACGTCCTGACTTTC. It specifies CASSSTGTASSGANVLTF. The chain joins TRBV7-3 to TRBJ2-6; TRBD1 matches 7 bases. CDR3 length: 18 amino acids. CDR1 is SGHTA, CDR2 FQGTGA, per germline. J was trimmed by 0 bases and V by 4 bases; bases with no gene match: 9. Full variable domain (remainder filled in from reference TRBV7-3 and TRBJ2-6): GAGVSQTPSNKVTEKGKYVELRCDPISGHTALYWYRQSLGQGPEFLIYFQGTGAADDSGLPNDRFFAVRPEGSVSTLKIQRTERGDSAVYLCASSSTGTASSGANVLTFGAGSRLTVL.

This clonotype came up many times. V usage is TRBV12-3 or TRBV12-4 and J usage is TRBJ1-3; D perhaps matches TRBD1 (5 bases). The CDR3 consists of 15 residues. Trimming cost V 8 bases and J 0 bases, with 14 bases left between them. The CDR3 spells CASQGRIISGNTIYF. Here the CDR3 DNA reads TGTGCCAGCCAGGGAAGGATCATCTCTGGAAACACCATATATTTT.

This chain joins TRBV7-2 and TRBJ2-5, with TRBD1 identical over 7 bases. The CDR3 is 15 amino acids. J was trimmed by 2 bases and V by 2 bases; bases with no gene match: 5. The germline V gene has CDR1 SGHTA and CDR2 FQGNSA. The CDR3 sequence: CASSLNRGYQETQYF. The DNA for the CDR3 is TGTGCCAGCAGCTTAAACAGGGGCTATCAAGAGACCCAGTACTTC.

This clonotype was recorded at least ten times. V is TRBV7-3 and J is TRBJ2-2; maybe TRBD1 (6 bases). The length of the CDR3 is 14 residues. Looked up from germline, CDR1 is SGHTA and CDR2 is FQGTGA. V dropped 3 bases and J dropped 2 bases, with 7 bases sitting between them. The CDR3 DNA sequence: TGTGCCAGCAGCTTGGGACACAACACCGGGGAGCTGTTTTTT. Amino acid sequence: CASSLGHNTGELFF.

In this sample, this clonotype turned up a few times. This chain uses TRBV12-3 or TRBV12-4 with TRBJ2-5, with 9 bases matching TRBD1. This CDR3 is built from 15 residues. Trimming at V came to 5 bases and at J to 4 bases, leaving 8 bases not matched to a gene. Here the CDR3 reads CASSAGTGIGETQYF. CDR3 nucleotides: TGTGCCAGCAGTGCCGGGACAGGGATTGGAGAGACCCAGTACTTC.

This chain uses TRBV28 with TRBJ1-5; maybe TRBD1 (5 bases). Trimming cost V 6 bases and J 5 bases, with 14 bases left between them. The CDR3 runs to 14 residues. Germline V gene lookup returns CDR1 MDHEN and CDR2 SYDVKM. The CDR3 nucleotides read TGTGCCAGCAGGTGGGCAGGGAACGATCAGCCCCAGCATTTT. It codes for CASRWAGNDQPQHF.

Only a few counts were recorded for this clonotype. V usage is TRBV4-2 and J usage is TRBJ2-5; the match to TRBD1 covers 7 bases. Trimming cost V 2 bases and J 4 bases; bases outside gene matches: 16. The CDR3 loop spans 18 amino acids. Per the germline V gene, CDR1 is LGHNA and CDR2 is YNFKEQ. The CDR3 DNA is TGTGCCAGCAGCCAAAAGACAGGGATGATAGGAATTGGAGAGACCCAGTACTTC. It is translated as CASSQKTGMIGIGETQYF.

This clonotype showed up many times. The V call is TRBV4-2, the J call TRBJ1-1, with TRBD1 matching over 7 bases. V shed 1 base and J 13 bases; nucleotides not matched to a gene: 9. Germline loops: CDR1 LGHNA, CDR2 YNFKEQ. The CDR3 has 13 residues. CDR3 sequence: CASSQVGTGEDFF. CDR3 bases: TGTGCCAGCAGCCAAGTTGGAACAGGGGAGGATTTCTTT.

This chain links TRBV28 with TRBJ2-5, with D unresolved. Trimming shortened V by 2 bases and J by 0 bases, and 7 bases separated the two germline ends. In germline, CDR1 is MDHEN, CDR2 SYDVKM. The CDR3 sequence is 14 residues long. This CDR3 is CASSLGTYQETQYF. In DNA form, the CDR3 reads TGTGCCAGCAGTTTAGGTACATACCAAGAGACCCAGTACTTC.